Sequencing of this T cell receptor (beta chain) was carried out in a study of T cells in Graves' hyperthyroidism and ophthalmopathy. This CDR3 has 16 amino acids. V was cut by 0 bases and J by 8 bases, with 18 bases left in between. CDR1 is SGHDT and CDR2 is YYEEEE in the germline V gene. General study points: Expanded thyroid clonotypes (above 0.001) were mostly also found in blood.

Diagnosis relied on clinical symptoms, serum thyroxine and TRAb, thyroid ultrasound and orbital computed tomography. PBMCs were derived from around 10 ml fresh peripheral blood. This clonotype was observed a few times. Antigen specificity is unknown. The CDR3 regions of TCR beta were amplified from RNA transcripts. TCR CDR3 regions were first amplified by RT-PCR with HTBI primers. MiXCR, applied by TCRdb to the multiplex PCR reads, yields one record per CDR3 protein. Among over 250,000 distinct CDR3 sequences, roughly an eighth were seen once, and the ten largest hold about 37%. This clonotype originated in a middle-aged woman with Graves' ophthalmopathy. The sequenced sample was blood. This chain connects TRBV5-6 to TRBJ2-1; TRBD1 is a possible D gene (6 bases). CDR3 in DNA: TGTGCCAGCAGCTTGGGATTCAGGGCAGGGGCCGATGAGCAGTTCTTC. Residues: CASSLGFRAGADEQFF.